These 32 T cell receptor beta chains were all obtained from the same sample, sequenced in a study of T cells in Graves' hyperthyroidism and ophthalmopathy. TCR beta CDR3 regions were amplified from RNA. The TCR CDR3 was amplified in a first-round RT-PCR using the HTBI primer set. TCRdb re-called the multiplex PCR reads through MiXCR, storing one row per CDR3 protein. The table has 550,000 to 850,000 distinct CDR3 sequences, around 20% seen once. The specimen was blood. Receptor source: a woman aged 50 to 65 with Graves' hyperthyroidism that later progressed to Graves' ophthalmopathy.

This clonotype appeared a few times. The chain recombines TRBV7-9 with TRBJ1-4; D gene ambiguous. Germline CDR1 and CDR2: SEHNR and FQNEAQ (reference sequence). V was shortened by 1 base and J by 8 bases, with 14 bases between the two germline ends. This CDR3 comprises 15 residues. DNA of the CDR3: TGTGCCAGCAGCTTAGTCGGATCGGAGTGGGAAAAACTGTTTTTT. Protein sequence: CASSLVGSEWEKLFF. Looking up the rest from reference TRBV7-9 and TRBJ1-4 gives the full variable domain: DTGVSQNPRHKITKRGQNVTFRCDPISEHNRLYWYRQTLGQGPEFLTYFQNEAQLEKSRLLSDRFSAERPKGSFSTLEIQRTEQGDSAMYLCASSLVGSEWEKLFFGSGTQLSVL.

The table lists this clonotype with a few counts. The V gene is TRBV19, the J gene TRBJ1-1, with D tentatively TRBD1 (5 bases). Germline CDR1 LNHDA, CDR2 SQIVND (reference sequence). Trimming removed 2 bases from V and 1 base from J, with 11 bases in between. The CDR3 is 15 residues long. CDR3 bases: TGTGCCAGTAGTATAACCGGGGACCAGAACACTGAAGCTTTCTTT. Its translation is CASSITGDQNTEAFF. Full variable domain (outside the CDR3, taken from reference TRBV19 and TRBJ1-1): DGGITQSPKYLFRKEGQNVTLSCEQNLNHDAMYWYRQDPGQGLRLIYYSQIVNDFQKGDIAEGYSVSREKKESFPLTVTSAQKNPTAFYLCASSITGDQNTEAFFGQGTRLTVV.

This clonotype was counted a few times. A junction boundary mismatches the germline segment, possibly from a read error. The chain links TRBV7-7 to TRBJ2-2; 11 positions agree with TRBD1. CDR1 is SSHAT and CDR2 is FNYEAQ in the germline V gene (reference sequence). The CDR3 covers 16 residues. The CDR3 DNA is TGTGCTAGCAGCAGCTCCGGGACAGGGGGTTCCGGGGAGCTGTTTTTT. Its translation is CASSSSGTGGSGELFF.

The rearrangement joins TRBV12-3 or TRBV12-4 to TRBJ2-3; 10 bases agree with TRBD2. The CDR3 runs to 14 residues. V dropped 7 bases and J dropped 4; count of bases not matched to a gene: 5. This CDR3 reads CASTGTSGADTQYF. CDR3 bases: TGTGCCAGCACCGGAACTAGCGGGGCAGATACGCAGTATTTT.

This chain joins TRBV7-9 and TRBJ2-5, with 7 bases identical to TRBD2. In germline, CDR1 is SEHNR, CDR2 FQNEAQ (reference sequence). J lost 3 bases, V lost 5 bases, and 9 bases had no gene match. The CDR3 totals 15 residues. The chain's CDR3 is CASSLDVGGEETQYF. For the CDR3, the DNA is TGTGCCAGCAGCCTCGACGTGGGGGGGGAAGAGACCCAGTACTTC.

This clonotype was counted ten times or more. Here the CDR3 DNA reads TGCAGTGCTAGAGATGTGGCTAGCGGGGGGCCCTCGCATACGCAGTATTTT. It yields the protein CSARDVASGGPSHTQYF. The rearrangement joins TRBV20-1 to TRBJ2-3, with TRBD2 matching 11 bases. V dropped 0 bases and J dropped 7; count of bases not matched to a gene: 12. The length of the CDR3 is 17 residues. Germline CDR1 and CDR2: DFQATT and SNEGSKA (reference sequence).

This clonotype appeared once. A read error may produce the germline difference seen at one junction end. V gene TRBV7-9 combines with J gene TRBJ1-5; tentative D call: TRBD1 (5 bases). Germline CDR1 reads SEHNR; CDR2 reads FQNEAQ (reference sequence). The CDR3 is 17 amino acids. CDR3 region: CANSLEVPGGSNQPQHF. The DNA of the CDR3 is TGTGCCAACAGCTTAGAAGTACCTGGGGGGAGCAATCAGCCCCAGCATTTT.

This clonotype occurred a few times. The chain employs TRBV20-1 and TRBJ1-4; D perhaps matches TRBD1 (5 bases). Trimming removed 4 bases from V and 12 bases from J, with 12 bases in between. Germline assignment: CDR1 DFQATT and CDR2 SNEGSKA (reference sequence). CDR3 size: 11 residues. The CDR3 reads CSAKGWGELFF. CDR3 DNA: TGCAGTGCTAAGGGATGGGGGGAACTGTTTTTT.

In its sample, this clonotype was seen many times. J is TRBJ2-3 and V is TRBV12-3 or TRBV12-4, with 9 nucleotides matching TRBD2. After removal of 5 bases from V and 3 bases from J, the junction contained 6 bases not matched to a gene. The CDR3 covers 15 residues. CDR3 amino acids: CASSARGGRTDTQYF. The CDR3 DNA follows: TGTGCCAGCAGTGCGCGGGGGGGCCGGACAGATACGCAGTATTTT.

This clonotype turned up a few times. The V and J genes are TRBV27 and TRBJ1-1; 8 bases align to TRBD1. This CDR3 has 14 residues. V trimming: 7 bases; J trimming: 1 base; junction bases outside the gene matches: 5. Germline CDR1 MNHEY, CDR2 SMNVEV (reference sequence). The CDR3 nucleotides read TGTGCCAGCAATACAGGGGGAGCGAACACTGAAGCTTTCTTT. It translates to CASNTGGANTEAFF.

The V gene is TRBV9, the J gene TRBJ1-4; TRBD1 aligns across 8 bases. Germline loops: CDR1 SGDLS, CDR2 YYNGEE. V shed 3 bases, J shed 7 bases, and the junction held 11 bases outside the gene matches. This CDR3 has 16 amino acids. CDR3 nucleotides: TGTGCCAGCAGCGAAAGTCCGGGACAGGCGGGTGAAAAACTGTTTTTT. The encoded protein is CASSESPGQAGEKLFF.

The V gene is TRBV2, the J gene TRBJ2-5; 11 positions agree with TRBD2. Trimming took 3 bases from V and 4 from J; bases not matched to a gene: 7. Per the germline V gene, CDR1 is SNHLY and CDR2 is FYNNEI. This CDR3 has 16 residues. The CDR3 coding sequence is TGTGCCAGCAGTGACCCTAGCGGGGGGCGGCGAGAGACCCAGTACTTC. Its translation is CASSDPSGGRRETQYF.

There are many counts of this clonotype. V is TRBV7-2 and J is TRBJ2-7, with a possible D match to TRBD2 (5 bases). Germline lookup yields CDR1 SGHTA and CDR2 FQGNSA. The CDR3 totals 14 residues. Trimming shortened V by 2 bases and J by 4 bases, and 12 bases separated the two germline ends. CDR3 nucleotide sequence: TGTGCCAGCAGCTTAAGTTCGGGAAAATACGAGCAGTACTTC. It translates to CASSLSSGKYEQYF.

The V and J genes are TRBV9 and TRBJ2-1, with 14 bases matching TRBD2. The CDR3 sequence is 15 residues long. With V trimmed by 2 bases and J by 10 bases, 5 bases remained unmatched. Germline lookup yields CDR1 SGDLS and CDR2 YYNGEE. In DNA form, the CDR3 reads TGTGCCAGCAGCGTCGGACTAGCGGGGGGAGCGGAGCAGTTCTTC. Encoded protein: CASSVGLAGGAEQFF.

In this sample, this clonotype turned up many times. The genes are TRBV3-1 and TRBJ1-2, with D tentatively TRBD1 (6 bases). V gave up 2 bases and J gave up 5 bases, with 18 bases separating them. The CDR3 has 16 residues. From germline, CDR1 is LGHDT and CDR2 YNNKEL (reference sequence). CDR3 sequence (DNA): TGTGCCAGCAGCCAACCCACCTCAGGGGAGAGATATGGCTACACCTTC. Translated, it gives CASSQPTSGERYGYTF.

This clonotype was seen at least ten times. This sequence joins TRBV2 and TRBJ2-7; 9 bases map to TRBD1. V shed 8 bases and J 1 base; nucleotides not matched to a gene: 9. This CDR3 has 15 residues. Per germline, CDR1 SNHLY and CDR2 FYNNEI. CDR3 amino acids: CASFDGQGISYEQYF. The CDR3 DNA sequence: TGTGCCAGCTTCGACGGACAGGGGATTTCCTACGAGCAGTACTTC.

This clonotype was seen ten or more times. The chain carries TRBV11-3 and TRBJ2-3, with D uncertain. V lost 0 bases to trimming and J lost 8 bases, with 9 bases between them. CDR1 is SGHNT, CDR2 YENEEA, per germline. The CDR3 spans 13 residues. The DNA of the CDR3 is TGTGCCAGCAGCTTAGACCTGGGCGGTACGCAGTATTTT. Protein: CASSLDLGGTQYF.

In this sample, this clonotype turned up a few times. V gene TRBV7-9 combines with J gene TRBJ2-1, with TRBD2 matching over 9 bases. Trimming removed 5 bases from V and 9 bases from J; junction bases left unmatched: 14. The CDR3 contains 16 residues. Germline assignment: CDR1 SEHNR and CDR2 FQNEAQ (reference sequence). The CDR3 here is CASSPRGRGGFGEQFF. The DNA of the CDR3 is TGTGCCAGCAGCCCTCGCGGGAGGGGGGGTTTCGGTGAGCAGTTCTTC.

The table lists this clonotype with many counts. Here the CDR3 reads CASSTSFGTGSYNSPLHF. Written as DNA, the CDR3 is TGTGCCAGCAGTACTTCCTTCGGGACAGGGTCATATAATTCACCCCTCCACTTT. V gene TRBV6-1 combines with J gene TRBJ1-6; 9 bases fit TRBD1. CDR3 length: 18 amino acids. The germline V gene has CDR1 MNHNS and CDR2 SASEGT. The V gene end was trimmed by 5 bases and the J gene end by 4 bases; junction bases not matched to a gene: 12.

This clonotype has ten or more counts. The chain recombines TRBV27 with TRBJ2-5; D unclear. Germline values: CDR1 MNHEY, CDR2 SMNVEV (reference sequence). CDR3 length: 14 amino acids. The V end lost 0 bases, the J end lost 7 bases, and 12 bases lay between the germline ends. As DNA, the CDR3 is TGTGCCAGCAGTTTATCGCCCGGAGTTGGGACCCAGTACTTC. Amino acid sequence: CASSLSPGVGTQYF.

This clonotype was seen repeatedly, ten times or more. The chain recombines TRBV2 with TRBJ2-2; no definite D call. The germline V gene has CDR1 SNHLY and CDR2 FYNNEI. The CDR3 loop spans 12 amino acids. Trimming shortened V by 10 bases and J by 0 bases, and 6 bases separated the two germline ends. The CDR3, as DNA: TGTGCCACCACAGCGAACACCGGGGAGCTGTTTTTT. Residues: CATTANTGELFF.

At least ten counts were recorded for this clonotype. The chain couples TRBV20-1 to TRBJ2-7, with a possible D match to TRBD1 (6 bases). The CDR3 has 11 residues. CDR1 DFQATT and CDR2 SNEGSKA come from the germline V gene (reference sequence). This CDR3 is CRAAGAYEQYF. The CDR3 region has the DNA TGCAGAGCGGCAGGGGCATACGAGCAGTACTTC.

This clonotype appeared many times. This chain connects TRBV12-3 or TRBV12-4 to TRBJ1-2; possible D gene TRBD1, 6 bases. The CDR3 consists of 12 residues. Trimming left V 5 bases short and J 3 bases short, with 7 bases between. The CDR3 reads CASSQGHYGYTF. CDR3 bases: TGTGCCAGCAGTCAGGGGCACTATGGCTACACCTTC.

The CDR3 bases are TGTGCCAGCAGTTTCGGCCACTCCACCGCAGATACGCAGTATTTT. Translated, it gives CASSFGHSTADTQYF. The rearrangement links TRBV12-3 or TRBV12-4 to TRBJ2-3; D call uncertain. The V end lost 3 bases, the J end lost 4 bases, and 14 bases lay between the germline ends. CDR3 size: 15 residues.

This clonotype was seen a few times. The rearrangement links TRBV5-6 to TRBJ1-5; D not certain. The CDR3 runs to 17 residues. CDR1 is SGHDT, CDR2 YYEEEE, per germline. Trimming took off 0 bases at V and 4 bases at J, with 17 bases between the two ends. CDR3 sequence (DNA): TGTGCCAGCAGCTTGGGATCCCTCCGGGGAGGGAATCAGCCCCAGCATTTT. It translates to CASSLGSLRGGNQPQHF.

This clonotype was found many times. The gene calls are TRBV29-1 and TRBJ2-7; either TRBD1 or TRBD2 may supply D (5 bases each). Germline V CDR1 and CDR2: SQVTM, ANQGSEA. The CDR3 contains 15 residues. The ends were cut back, 6 bases at V and 4 bases at J, with 22 bases in the middle. CDR3 DNA: TGCAGCGTAAATGGACAAGCCGGGATGGGTTACGAGCAGTACTTC. This gives the protein CSVNGQAGMGYEQYF.

This clonotype was counted at least ten times. The chain employs TRBV11-2 and TRBJ2-5; TRBD1 matches 8 bases. The CDR3 consists of 16 residues. Unmatched junction bases numbered 11, after V lost 5 bases and J lost 3 bases. Germline CDR1 is SGHAT and CDR2 is FQNNGV. In DNA, the CDR3 is TGTGCCAGCAGCCTAGGGGACAGGATATCAAAAGAGACCCAGTACTTC. As protein: CASSLGDRISKETQYF. The complete variable domain, with remaining parts taken from reference TRBV11-2 and TRBJ2-5, reads EAGVAQSPRYKIIEKRQSVAFWCNPISGHATLYWYQQILGQGPKLLIQFQNNGVVDDSQLPKDRFSAERLKGVDSTLKIQPAKLEDSAVYLCASSLGDRISKETQYFGPGTRLLVL.

This clonotype has more than one count but fewer than ten. The V call is TRBV7-8, the J call TRBJ2-1, with a tentative D call TRBD1 (7 bases). CDR1 is SGHVS and CDR2 is FQNEAQ in the germline V gene. This CDR3 spans 17 amino acids. V lost 1 base, J lost 6 bases, and 19 bases lay in between. The CDR3 DNA reads as TGTGCCAGCAGCTTAGAGGGCGAGTCAGGGGGAGGCAATGAGCAGTTCTTC. This translates into CASSLEGESGGGNEQFF.

This clonotype has a count of ten or more. This chain connects TRBV29-1 to TRBJ1-1, with D unresolved. Germline assignment: CDR1 SQVTM and CDR2 ANQGSEA. The CDR3 runs 13 residues. V was clipped by 5 bases and J by 4 bases, with 14 bases between them. The CDR3 loop reads CSVQSESGTEAFF. CDR3 DNA sequence: TGCAGCGTTCAATCGGAGAGCGGCACTGAAGCTTTCTTT.

This clonotype was seen only a few times. The rearrangement links TRBV10-2 to TRBJ2-7; TRBD2 aligns across 11 bases. Germline-derived CDR1 and CDR2 are WSHSY and SAAADI. The V gene end was trimmed by 7 bases and the J gene end by 4 bases; junction bases not matched to a gene: 15. The CDR3 contains 17 residues. This CDR3 reads CASTDTSGGTPLYEQYF. The CDR3 DNA reads as TGCGCCAGCACCGATACTAGCGGGGGTACTCCCTTGTACGAGCAGTACTTC.

This clonotype came up many times. The V call is TRBV5-1, the J call TRBJ2-1; 11 bases are shared with TRBD2. The V gene end was trimmed by 5 bases and the J gene end by 8 bases; junction bases not matched to a gene: 6. The CDR3 covers 14 residues. Germline lookup yields CDR1 SGHRS and CDR2 YFSETQ. The CDR3 protein is CASSDSGGAYEQFF. CDR3 nucleotide sequence: TGCGCCAGCAGTGATAGCGGGGGGGCTTATGAGCAGTTCTTC.

This chain uses TRBV5-1 with TRBJ1-2; perhaps TRBD1 as D (5 bases). Germline CDR1 SGHRS, CDR2 YFSETQ. This CDR3 region has 13 residues. V lost 6 bases and J 6 bases, leaving 15 bases between the germline ends. In nucleotides, the CDR3 is TGCGCCAGCACCCCGCAGAGGGGACATGGCTACACCTTC. Translated: CASTPQRGHGYTF.